Below are 24 T cell receptor beta chains sequenced from a single sample in a study of vaccination effects on CD4 cells after COVID-19. Antigen-specific CD4+ T cells were expanded (with viral peptide pools) by the ViraFEST assay ahead of sequencing. CD4+ T cells were isolated after around 9 days of culture. This individual contracted SARS-CoV-2 between March and December 2020, as verified by PCR. What these receptors recognize is not known. Some clones are missing from TCRdb's copy, which holds only in-frame ones; the method was immunoSEQ multiplex PCR. The profile shows 20,000 to 25,000 clones, roughly 69% of them singletons. The sequences come from CD4+ T cells from PBMCs cultured with a peptide pool, collected before COVID-19 vaccination. The source of these receptors is a human donor who had a prior SARS-CoV-2 infection.

The J gene is TRBJ1-3, the V gene TRBV5-1; perhaps TRBD1 as D (5 bases). The V gene lost 4 bases and the J gene lost 0 bases, with 8 bases spanning the gap. Looked up from germline, CDR1 is SGHRS and CDR2 is YFSETQ. This CDR3 has 14 amino acids. In nucleotides, the CDR3 is TGCGCCAGCAGCACCGACAGCTCTGGAAACACCATATATTTT. It codes for CASSTDSSGNTIYF.

The chain carries TRBV7-2 and TRBJ2-5, with D possibly being TRBD1 or TRBD2 (5 bases each). V was clipped by 1 base and J by 5 bases, with 11 bases between them. This CDR3 comprises 14 residues. Germline CDR1 reads SGHTA; CDR2 reads FQGNSA. DNA for the CDR3: TGTGCCAGCAGCTTAGGGGGCAGAGGGGAGACCCAGTACTTC. Translated: CASSLGGRGETQYF.

This clone was recorded a few times. This rearrangement joins TRBV18 to TRBJ1-6, with D tentatively TRBD1 (6 bases). The CDR3 covers 17 residues. The germline V and J ends were trimmed by 0 bases and 7 bases, with 16 bases remaining between them. Germline V gives CDR1 KGHSH, CDR2 LQKENI. CDR3 DNA sequence: TGTGCCAGCTCACCACCTGCGACCTGGGACAAAAATTCACCCCTCCACTTT. Translated, it gives CASSPPATWDKNSPLHF.

The V gene is TRBV16, the J gene TRBJ2-5; tentative D call: TRBD1 (5 bases). The V end was cut by 1 base, the J end by 5 bases, with 14 bases between. Germline V lookup: CDR1 KGHSY, CDR2 FQNENV. CDR3 length: 15 amino acids. For the CDR3, the DNA is TGTGCCAGCAGCCAATTTCAGGGTTCGGAGGAGACCCAGTACTTC. Its translation is CASSQFQGSEETQYF.

This clone was seen more than once but under ten times. The chain combines TRBV4-3 with TRBJ1-2; no clear D. Germline-derived CDR1 and CDR2 are LGHNA and YSLEER. This CDR3 has 15 residues. V gave up 4 bases and J gave up 0 bases, with 12 bases separating them. Written as DNA, the CDR3 is TGCGCCAGCAGCCCCTACCACAGAGCTAACTATGGCTACACCTTC. Translated, it gives CASSPYHRANYGYTF.

The chain links TRBV18 to TRBJ2-2; D unclear. The CDR3 is made up of 15 amino acids. V was shortened by 5 bases and J by 6 bases, with 16 bases between the two germline ends. Germline V gene data show CDR1 as KGHSH and CDR2 as LQKENI. The CDR3 is CASSRAITVAGELFF. CDR3 nucleotide sequence: TGTGCCAGCTCAAGGGCCATCACTGTGGCCGGGGAGCTGTTTTTT.

The chain is built from TRBV11-2 and TRBJ2-3, with TRBD2 matching over 12 bases. The CDR3 runs 17 residues. CDR1 and CDR2 from the germline V gene are SGHAT and FQNNGV. With 1 base clipped from V and 6 bases from J, the junction kept 8 bases outside the gene matches. CDR3 amino acids: CASSLGPRTSGMDTQYF. CDR3 in DNA: TGTGCCAGCAGCTTAGGCCCCCGGACTAGCGGGATGGATACGCAGTATTTT.

V gene TRBV7-3 combines with J gene TRBJ1-1; D is perhaps TRBD1 (6 bases). The germline CDR1 and CDR2 sequences are SGHTA and FQGTGA. Deletions cut 2 bases from V and 6 bases from J, with 10 bases between. The CDR3 is 13 amino acids. CDR3 in amino acids: CASSLWGQAEAFF. DNA for the CDR3: TGTGCCAGCAGCTTATGGGGGCAGGCTGAAGCTTTCTTT.

The V call is TRBV30, the J call TRBJ2-3, with TRBD1 matching 9 bases. This CDR3 comprises 13 residues. The germline V gene encodes CDR1 GTSNPN and CDR2 SVGIG (reference sequence). V was pared by 5 bases and J by 2 bases, with 2 bases of the junction left unmatched. This chain's CDR3 is CAWGTGLTDTQYF. The CDR3 region has the DNA TGTGCCTGGGGGACAGGGCTCACAGATACGCAGTATTTT.

The rearrangement joins TRBV5-5 to TRBJ2-7; tentatively, D is TRBD1 (6 bases). CDR3 length: 15 residues. The germline CDR1 and CDR2 sequences are SGHKS and YYEKEE (reference sequence). Trimming left V 0 bases short and J 0 bases short, with 10 bases between. CDR3 nucleotides: TGTGCCAGCAGCTTGGGGACAGTCCCCTCCTACGAGCAGTACTTC. It codes for CASSLGTVPSYEQYF.

This rearrangement joins TRBV20-1 to TRBJ1-1, with D unresolved. The CDR3 has 11 amino acids. Germline CDR1 and CDR2: DFQATT and SNEGSKA (reference sequence). Trimming took 7 bases from V and 10 from J, leaving 16 bases between them. CDR3 DNA sequence: TGCAGTGTTGGAAGAGGCCGCGGAGCTTTCTTT. This codes for CSVGRGRGAFF.

This chain links TRBV4-3 with TRBJ2-1, with 11 bases fitting TRBD2. Germline-derived CDR1 and CDR2 are LGHNA and YSLEER. V was clipped by 4 bases and J by 6 bases; unmatched bases: 11. This CDR3 region has 17 residues. This CDR3 reads CASSPYKNSGRGNEQFF. CDR3 nucleotide sequence: TGCGCCAGCAGCCCGTACAAAAATAGCGGGAGGGGCAATGAGCAGTTCTTC.

The chain links TRBV5-4 to TRBJ1-1, with D uncertain. Trimming cost V 4 bases and J 4 bases, with 14 bases left between them. Looked up from germline, CDR1 is SGHNT and CDR2 is YYREEE (reference sequence). The CDR3 sequence is 14 residues long. The CDR3 spells CASSAILKGTEAFF. The CDR3 DNA sequence: TGTGCCAGCAGCGCCATACTTAAAGGCACTGAAGCTTTCTTT.

In this sample, this clone is medium-sized (0.01 to 0.1%). This sequence joins TRBV6-5 and TRBJ1-2, with a weak D call TRBD1 (5 bases). The CDR3 contains 15 residues. V was clipped by 4 bases and J by 8 bases, with 20 bases between them. Looked up from germline, CDR1 is MNHEY and CDR2 is SVGAGI. CDR3 DNA sequence: TGTGCCAGCAGTTCCTGGGACGGGCGAGTGGGGGGCTACACCTTC. Amino acid sequence: CASSSWDGRVGGYTF.

V usage is TRBV30 and J usage is TRBJ2-5, with 11 bases aligning to TRBD2. From germline, CDR1 is GTSNPN and CDR2 SVGIG (reference sequence). V lost 2 bases, J lost 5 bases, and 10 bases stayed unmatched. This CDR3 contains 16 residues. CDR3 in DNA: TGTGCCTGGAGTTCGCGACTAGCGGGACCGGGGGAGACCCAGTACTTC. Translating it yields CAWSSRLAGPGETQYF.

V is TRBV25-1 and J is TRBJ2-3; D could derive from TRBD1 or TRBD2 (5 bases each). CDR3 size: 17 residues. Germline V lookup: CDR1 MGHDK, CDR2 SYGVNS. V was trimmed by 1 base and J by 4 bases, leaving 18 bases between them. The CDR3 region is CASSESPRTLGADTQYF. CDR3 DNA sequence: TGTGCCAGCAGTGAATCCCCCCGGACGTTGGGGGCAGATACGCAGTATTTT.

CDR3 coding DNA: TGTGCCTGGAGTGAACATGGAACCCAGCCCCAGCATTTT. Protein sequence: CAWSEHGTQPQHF. The V and J genes are TRBV30 and TRBJ1-5; D uncertain. The V gene's germline CDR1 is GTSNPN and CDR2 SVGIG (reference sequence). The CDR3 length is 13 residues. The ends were cut back, 1 base at V and 7 bases at J, with 11 bases in the middle.

The rearrangement uses TRBV11-2 and TRBJ2-1; 14 bases are shared with TRBD2. The J segment lost 7 bases and the V segment lost 7 bases, leaving 6 bases of the junction unmatched. The CDR3 spans 15 residues. Germline CDR1 reads SGHAT; CDR2 reads FQNNGV. CDR3 DNA sequence: TGTGCCAGCACCTTGGGACTAGCGGGAGTAAATGAGCAGTTCTTC. It encodes CASTLGLAGVNEQFF.

This clone was seen just once. V gene TRBV5-1 combines with J gene TRBJ1-6; D remains ambiguous. The ends were cut back, 1 base at V and 2 bases at J, with 4 bases in the middle. This CDR3 spans 14 amino acids. CDR1 SGHRS and CDR2 YFSETQ come from the germline V gene. The CDR3 spells CASSLNTYNSPLHF. CDR3 in DNA: TGCGCCAGCAGCTTGAACACCTATAATTCACCCCTCCACTTT.

The CDR3 sequence is CASSFGEGGTQYF. CDR3 nucleotides: TGTGCCAGCAGCTTCGGGGAGGGAGGGACCCAGTACTTC. The chain employs TRBV11-2 and TRBJ2-5, with 7 positions matching TRBD2. V trimming: 3 bases; J trimming: 7 bases; junction bases outside the gene matches: 5. CDR1 and CDR2 (germline): SGHAT, FQNNGV. The CDR3 is 13 amino acids.

V gene TRBV11-2 combines with J gene TRBJ1-1; D might be TRBD1 (5 bases). Per germline, CDR1 SGHAT and CDR2 FQNNGV. The CDR3 totals 15 residues. Trimming took 4 bases from V and 0 from J, leaving 12 bases between them. This CDR3 reads CASSSGDFMNTEAFF. CDR3 nucleotides: TGTGCCAGCAGCTCCGGGGACTTCATGAACACTGAAGCTTTCTTT.

This clone has a handful of counts. This chain uses TRBV5-1 with TRBJ2-2; D gene unclear. V was trimmed by 0 bases and J by 3 bases, leaving 12 bases between them. Germline V lookup: CDR1 SGHRS, CDR2 YFSETQ. The CDR3 is 16 residues long. CDR3 sequence reads: CASSLGQLGDTGELFF. The CDR3 DNA sequence: TGCGCCAGCAGCTTGGGCCAGTTGGGCGACACCGGGGAGCTGTTTTTT.

The chain employs TRBV19 and TRBJ2-2; 14 bases fit TRBD2. Germline-derived CDR1 and CDR2 are LNHDA and SQIVND (reference sequence). The CDR3 runs 19 residues. J lost 1 base, V lost 5 bases, and 9 bases had no gene match. The CDR3 loop reads CASSSSTGLAGENTGELFF. The CDR3 bases are TGTGCCAGTAGTTCCTCAACGGGACTAGCGGGGGAGAACACCGGGGAGCTGTTTTTT.

The V and J genes are TRBV19 and TRBJ1-6; TRBD1 is a possible D gene (6 bases). The V gene's germline CDR1 is LNHDA and CDR2 SQIVND (reference sequence). V was cut by 3 bases and J by 7 bases, with 13 bases left in between. This CDR3 region has 15 residues. The CDR3 bases are TGTGCCAGTAGTATTGGGGGGGGCTACAATTCACCCCTCCACTTT. Its protein is CASSIGGGYNSPLHF.